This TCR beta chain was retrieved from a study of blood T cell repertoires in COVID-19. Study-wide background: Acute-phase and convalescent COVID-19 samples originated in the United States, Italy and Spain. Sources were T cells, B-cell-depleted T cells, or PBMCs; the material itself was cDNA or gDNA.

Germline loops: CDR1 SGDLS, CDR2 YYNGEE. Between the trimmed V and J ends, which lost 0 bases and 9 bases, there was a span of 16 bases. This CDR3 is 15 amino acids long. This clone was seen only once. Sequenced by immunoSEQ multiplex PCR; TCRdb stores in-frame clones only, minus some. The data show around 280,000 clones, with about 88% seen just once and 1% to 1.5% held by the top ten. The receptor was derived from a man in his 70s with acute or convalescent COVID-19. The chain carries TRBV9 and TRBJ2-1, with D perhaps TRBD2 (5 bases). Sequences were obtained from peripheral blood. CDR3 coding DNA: TGTGCCAGCAGCGTAGTCAGTTCCGCGGGTCGTGAGCAGTTCTTC. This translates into CASSVVSSAGREQFF.